Below are 7 T cell receptor beta chains sequenced from a single sample in a study of blood T cell repertoires in COVID-19. Sequenced by immunoSEQ multiplex PCR; TCRdb stores in-frame clones only, minus some. The sample consists of 50,000 to 80,000 clones, 84% of them appearing once. Source material: peripheral blood. The receptors come from a woman in her fifties or sixties with acute or convalescent COVID-19.

The V call is TRBV19, the J call TRBJ2-7; TRBD2 matches 9 bases. The V segment lost 5 bases and the J segment 4 bases; nucleotides outside the gene matches: 9. This CDR3 contains 15 residues. Germline assignment: CDR1 LNHDA and CDR2 SQIVND (reference sequence). The CDR3 region is CASSSTGTSFYEQYF. The CDR3 DNA reads as TGTGCCAGTAGTTCGACCGGGACTAGCTTTTACGAGCAGTACTTC.

V usage is TRBV19 and J usage is TRBJ1-1; D unresolved. The germline V and J ends were trimmed by 0 bases and 5 bases, with 10 bases remaining between them. CDR1 is LNHDA and CDR2 is SQIVND in the germline V gene (reference sequence). This CDR3 contains 14 residues. In DNA form, the CDR3 reads TGTGCCAGTAGTATAGACAGTGGGAGGACTGAAGCTTTCTTT. This codes for CASSIDSGRTEAFF.

CDR3 bases: TGCGCCAGCAGCCCGTCTAGCGGAGCCTACGAGCAGTACTTC. This codes for CASSPSSGAYEQYF. The chain carries TRBV4-1 and TRBJ2-7; 7 bases fit TRBD2. Germline values: CDR1 MGHRA, CDR2 YSYEKL. The CDR3 runs to 14 residues. The V segment lost 4 bases and the J segment 2 bases; nucleotides outside the gene matches: 5.

The chain recombines TRBV6-5 with TRBJ1-2; tentative D call: TRBD1 (5 bases). The CDR3 consists of 13 residues. Trimming pared 7 bases from V and 3 bases from J, leaving 12 bases between. Germline assignment: CDR1 MNHEY and CDR2 SVGAGI. CDR3 protein: CASNGGEDYGYTF. The CDR3 bases are TGTGCCAGCAATGGGGGGGAGGACTATGGCTACACCTTC.

The chain recombines TRBV30 with TRBJ1-3; the D gene is possibly TRBD1 (6 bases). Germline loops: CDR1 GTSNPN, CDR2 SVGIG (reference sequence). The CDR3 sequence is 15 residues long. The ends were cut back, 0 bases at V and 0 bases at J, with 9 bases in the middle. The DNA of the CDR3 is TGTGCCTGGAGTGTAACAGGGAGCTCTGGAAACACCATATATTTT. Translation: CAWSVTGSSGNTIYF.

The rearrangement joins TRBV6-5 to TRBJ1-1; D not resolved. CDR1 MNHEY and CDR2 SVGAGI come from the germline V gene. This CDR3 has 14 amino acids. V lost 6 bases and J lost 4, with 15 bases in between. CDR3 residues: CASRITVESTEAFF. The CDR3 region has the DNA TGTGCCAGCAGGATTACGGTTGAGAGCACTGAAGCTTTCTTT.

Here the CDR3 DNA reads TGTGCCATCAGTGTTACTAGCGGGGTTACAGATACGCAGTATTTT. This gives the protein CAISVTSGVTDTQYF. The V call is TRBV10-3, the J call TRBJ2-3; 10 positions agree with TRBD2. Germline CDR1 is ENHRY and CDR2 is SYGVKD. This CDR3 spans 15 amino acids. After removal of 4 bases from V and 3 bases from J, the junction contained 4 bases not matched to a gene.